This is a list of T cell receptor beta chains from one sample in a study of shared clonotypes between healthy human individuals. Some clones are missing from TCRdb's copy, which holds only in-frame ones; the method was immunoSEQ multiplex PCR. Among some 2,500,000 clones listed, 90% to 95% were seen once. Source material: naive CD4+ T cells from PBMCs. These receptors came from a man in his late teens or twenties in good health. Some clones in this sample may be carry-over from other donors' samples. CDR3s include the opening cysteine and the closing phenylalanine or tryptophan. D genes are given only for firm matches. For some rows the clone size is stated as once, few or many, or as a class when expanded; others skip it.

j_call: TRBJ2-1; d_call: -; v_call: TRBV5-1; clone_size: -; cdr3_aa: CASRQGPSNEQFF; cdr3_nt: TGCGCCAGCAGGCAGGGGCCAAGCAATGAGCAGTTCTTC
j_call: TRBJ1-2; d_call: -; v_call: TRBV28; clone_size: -; cdr3_aa: CASSFPGFYGYTF; cdr3_nt: TGTGCCAGCAGTTTCCCGGGGTTCTATGGCTACACCTTC
j_call: TRBJ2-5; d_call: -; v_call: TRBV11-2; clone_size: -; cdr3_aa: CASSSLTFRETQYF; cdr3_nt: TGTGCCAGCAGCTCCCTCACATTCCGGGAGACCCAGTACTTC
j_call: TRBJ2-7; d_call: TRBD1; v_call: TRBV9; clone_size: -; cdr3_aa: CASSDFLGDSTGVGKQYF; cdr3_nt: TGTGCCAGCAGCGATTTTTTAGGCGATTCGACAGGGGTTGGGAAGCAGTACTTC
j_call: TRBJ1-5; d_call: TRBD1; v_call: TRBV9; clone_size: -; cdr3_aa: CASTPSRRGRNQPQHF; cdr3_nt: TGTGCCAGCACCCCCTCAAGAAGGGGGCGCAATCAGCCCCAGCATTTT
j_call: TRBJ1-2; d_call: -; v_call: TRBV28; clone_size: -; cdr3_aa: CASSLVAGPYGYTF; cdr3_nt: TGTGCCAGCAGTTTAGTGGCGGGTCCGTATGGCTACACCTTC
j_call: TRBJ2-6; d_call: -; v_call: TRBV4-1; clone_size: -; cdr3_aa: CASSQGGQSSGANVLTF; cdr3_nt: TGCGCCAGCAGCCAAGGAGGACAGAGCTCTGGGGCCAACGTCCTGACTTTC
j_call: TRBJ1-2; d_call: -; v_call: TRBV27; clone_size: -; cdr3_aa: CASSLEVGAGYTF; cdr3_nt: TGTGCCAGCAGTTTAGAAGTGGGAGCTGGCTACACCTTC
j_call: TRBJ2-5; d_call: TRBD1; v_call: TRBV28; clone_size: -; cdr3_aa: CASSQQVRDRGLEETQYF; cdr3_nt: TGTGCCAGCAGTCAACAAGTCCGGGACAGGGGGCTCGAGGAGACCCAGTACTTC
j_call: TRBJ1-2; d_call: TRBD1; v_call: TRBV5-4; clone_size: -; cdr3_aa: CASSPYRGRDGYTF; cdr3_nt: TGTGCCAGCAGCCCGTACAGGGGGAGAGATGGCTACACCTTC
j_call: TRBJ1-5; d_call: -; v_call: TRBV19; clone_size: -; cdr3_aa: CASSRQGRSGQPQHF; cdr3_nt: TGTGCCAGTAGTCGGCAGGGTAGGAGCGGTCAGCCCCAGCATTTT
j_call: TRBJ1-5; d_call: -; v_call: TRBV4-1; clone_size: -; cdr3_aa: CASSQETWQPQHF; cdr3_nt: TGCGCCAGCAGCCAAGAGACTTGGCAGCCCCAGCATTTT
j_call: TRBJ2-7; d_call: -; v_call: TRBV21-1; clone_size: -; cdr3_aa: CASSNGSVSEQYF; cdr3_nt: TGTGCCAGCAGCAACGGGTCGGTTTCCGAGCAGTACTTC
j_call: TRBJ2-1; d_call: TRBD2; v_call: TRBV5-1; clone_size: once; cdr3_aa: CASSQKAGTSGSFNEQFF; cdr3_nt: TGCGCCAGCAGCCAAAAAGCCGGGACTAGCGGGAGCTTCAATGAGCAGTTCTTC
j_call: TRBJ2-5; d_call: -; v_call: TRBV5-1; clone_size: -; cdr3_aa: CASSLAGPETQYF; cdr3_nt: TGCGCCAGCAGCTTGGCCGGACCCGAGACCCAGTACTTC
j_call: TRBJ2-1; d_call: -; v_call: TRBV5-1; clone_size: -; cdr3_aa: CASSLIWGDLEQFF; cdr3_nt: TGCGCCAGCAGCTTGATTTGGGGGGATTTAGAGCAGTTCTTC
j_call: TRBJ1-2; d_call: TRBD1; v_call: TRBV6-1; clone_size: -; cdr3_aa: CASSEVTGAGYTF; cdr3_nt: TGTGCCAGCAGTGAAGTGACAGGGGCTGGCTACACCTTC
j_call: TRBJ1-1; d_call: -; v_call: TRBV19; clone_size: few; cdr3_aa: CASSTRLLPAFF; cdr3_nt: TGTGCCAGTAGTACGCGACTCCTACCGGCTTTCTTT
j_call: TRBJ2-5; d_call: -; v_call: TRBV28; clone_size: once; cdr3_aa: CASRPPGLGTQYF; cdr3_nt: TGTGCCAGCAGGCCCCCGGGTCTCGGGACCCAGTACTTC
j_call: TRBJ2-5; d_call: -; v_call: TRBV6-1; clone_size: -; cdr3_aa: CASRGGRTGETQYF; cdr3_nt: TGTGCCAGCAGGGGGGGGAGGACAGGGGAGACCCAGTACTTC
j_call: TRBJ2-3; d_call: -; v_call: TRBV9; clone_size: -; cdr3_aa: CASSTRRDQITDTQYF; cdr3_nt: TGTGCCAGCAGCACAAGACGCGACCAAATCACAGATACGCAGTATTTT
j_call: TRBJ2-7; d_call: TRBD2; v_call: TRBV7-6; clone_size: -; cdr3_aa: CASSLAPSGRAYEQYF; cdr3_nt: TGTGCCAGCAGCTTAGCCCCTAGCGGGAGGGCCTACGAGCAGTACTTC
j_call: TRBJ2-7; d_call: TRBD1; v_call: TRBV7-6; clone_size: -; cdr3_aa: CASSLAGQDYEQYF; cdr3_nt: TGTGCCAGCAGCTTAGCGGGACAGGACTACGAGCAGTACTTC
j_call: TRBJ2-1; d_call: TRBD1; v_call: TRBV10-3; clone_size: -; cdr3_aa: CATGQGAPLGEQFF; cdr3_nt: TGTGCCACGGGACAGGGGGCTCCCCTCGGTGAGCAGTTCTTC
j_call: TRBJ2-5; d_call: TRBD2; v_call: TRBV7-2; clone_size: -; cdr3_aa: CASSLVLGSGTSQETQYF; cdr3_nt: TGTGCCAGCAGCTTAGTTCTGGGTAGCGGGACTTCGCAAGAGACCCAGTACTTC
j_call: TRBJ2-7; d_call: -; v_call: TRBV29-1; clone_size: -; cdr3_aa: CSVAELGYEQYF; cdr3_nt: TGCAGCGTTGCGGAACTCGGCTACGAGCAGTACTTC
j_call: TRBJ2-5; d_call: -; v_call: TRBV15; clone_size: -; cdr3_aa: CATSPEDGAWETQYF; cdr3_nt: TGTGCCACCTCCCCGGAGGATGGGGCGTGGGAGACCCAGTACTTC
j_call: TRBJ2-2; d_call: -; v_call: TRBV6-5; clone_size: -; cdr3_aa: CASRERGPGELFF; cdr3_nt: TGTGCCAGCAGGGAAAGGGGACCCGGGGAGCTGTTTTTT
j_call: TRBJ1-2; d_call: TRBD1; v_call: TRBV28; clone_size: -; cdr3_aa: CASTTKSGTGYGYTF; cdr3_nt: TGTGCCAGCACGACAAAATCCGGGACAGGGTATGGCTACACCTTC
j_call: TRBJ2-5; d_call: TRBD1; v_call: TRBV2; clone_size: -; cdr3_aa: CASTKHRGRGEETQYF; cdr3_nt: TGTGCCAGCACTAAGCACAGGGGGCGAGGGGAAGAGACCCAGTACTTC
j_call: TRBJ2-7; d_call: -; v_call: TRBV19; clone_size: once; cdr3_aa: CASSMGGYEQYF; cdr3_nt: TGTGCCAGTAGTATGGGGGGCTACGAGCAGTACTTC
j_call: TRBJ1-1; d_call: -; v_call: TRBV9; clone_size: -; cdr3_aa: CASSVHDSTEAFF; cdr3_nt: TGTGCCAGCAGCGTACATGACAGTACTGAAGCTTTCTTT
j_call: TRBJ2-3; d_call: -; v_call: TRBV28; clone_size: -; cdr3_aa: CASSLDGLSTDTQYF; cdr3_nt: TGTGCCAGCAGTTTAGACGGCTTAAGCACAGATACGCAGTATTTT
j_call: TRBJ2-7; d_call: -; v_call: TRBV29-1; clone_size: -; cdr3_aa: CSVRGIIFYEQYF; cdr3_nt: TGCAGCGTTAGGGGAATCATTTTCTACGAGCAGTACTTC
j_call: TRBJ1-1; d_call: -; v_call: TRBV29-1; clone_size: -; cdr3_aa: CSVGRGTLAFF; cdr3_nt: TGCAGCGTTGGGAGGGGGACCCTAGCTTTCTTT
j_call: TRBJ1-2; d_call: TRBD1; v_call: TRBV7-2; clone_size: -; cdr3_aa: CASSSQGQGAGGYTF; cdr3_nt: TGTGCCAGCAGCTCCCAAGGACAGGGGGCAGGTGGCTACACCTTC
j_call: TRBJ2-1; d_call: TRBD2; v_call: TRBV2; clone_size: -; cdr3_aa: CASNGVAGAWYNEQFF; cdr3_nt: TGTGCCAGCAATGGAGTAGCGGGAGCGTGGTACAATGAGCAGTTCTTC
j_call: TRBJ1-6; d_call: TRBD1; v_call: TRBV30; clone_size: -; cdr3_aa: CAWMGQINSPLHF; cdr3_nt: TGTGCCTGGATGGGACAGATTAATTCACCCCTCCACTTT
j_call: TRBJ1-2; d_call: TRBD1; v_call: TRBV4-1; clone_size: -; cdr3_aa: CASSPTTGGGYTF; cdr3_nt: TGCGCCAGCAGCCCGACGACAGGGGGAGGCTACACCTTC
j_call: TRBJ2-5; d_call: TRBD1; v_call: TRBV15; clone_size: -; cdr3_aa: CATSIGQGDLGTQYF; cdr3_nt: TGTGCCACCAGCATTGGACAGGGGGATTTGGGGACCCAGTACTTC
j_call: TRBJ2-1; d_call: -; v_call: TRBV5-1; clone_size: -; cdr3_aa: CASSSYLGNEQFF; cdr3_nt: TGCGCCAGCAGCTCGTACCTGGGCAATGAGCAGTTCTTC
j_call: TRBJ1-5; d_call: -; v_call: TRBV10-3; clone_size: -; cdr3_aa: CAISESSEGTQHF; cdr3_nt: TGTGCCATCAGTGAGTCGAGTGAGGGAACCCAGCATTTT
j_call: TRBJ2-7; d_call: -; v_call: TRBV28; clone_size: -; cdr3_aa: CASTTTRTKQYF; cdr3_nt: TGTGCCAGCACCACGACACGGACTAAACAGTACTTC
j_call: TRBJ1-3; d_call: TRBD1; v_call: TRBV29-1; clone_size: few; cdr3_aa: CSVENTGEGIYF; cdr3_nt: TGCAGCGTTGAGAACACAGGGGAAGGCATATATTTT
j_call: TRBJ2-3; d_call: TRBD2; v_call: TRBV7-2; clone_size: once; cdr3_aa: CASTATGSGRATDTQYF; cdr3_nt: TGTGCCAGCACCGCAACCGGTAGCGGGAGGGCCACAGATACGCAGTATTTT
j_call: TRBJ2-5; d_call: TRBD2; v_call: TRBV6-1; clone_size: once; cdr3_aa: CASSTGTSGAETQYF; cdr3_nt: TGTGCCAGCAGCACCGGGACTAGCGGTGCGGAGACCCAGTACTTC
j_call: TRBJ2-7; d_call: -; v_call: TRBV27; clone_size: -; cdr3_aa: CASSPGPRRVYEQYF; cdr3_nt: TGTGCCAGCAGTCCGGGGCCCCGGCGGGTCTACGAGCAGTACTTC
j_call: TRBJ1-2; d_call: -; v_call: TRBV2; clone_size: once; cdr3_aa: CASVTEWGIPYGYTF; cdr3_nt: TGTGCCAGCGTCACGGAGTGGGGGATCCCCTATGGCTACACCTTC
j_call: TRBJ2-5; d_call: -; v_call: TRBV5-4; clone_size: -; cdr3_aa: CASSLETVGGETQYF; cdr3_nt: TGTGCCAGCAGCTTGGAGACTGTAGGAGGAGAGACCCAGTACTTC
j_call: TRBJ1-2; d_call: TRBD1; v_call: TRBV5-1; clone_size: -; cdr3_aa: CASSRRGDSANYGYTF; cdr3_nt: TGCGCCAGCAGCCGTCGGGGGGACAGTGCTAACTATGGCTACACCTTC
j_call: TRBJ1-1; d_call: -; v_call: TRBV28; clone_size: few; cdr3_aa: CASSLQALNTEAFF; cdr3_nt: TGTGCCAGCAGTCTTCAGGCATTGAACACTGAAGCTTTCTTT
j_call: TRBJ2-1; d_call: -; v_call: TRBV5-1; clone_size: -; cdr3_aa: CASSFGPPTSQMGEQFF; cdr3_nt: TGCGCCAGCAGCTTTGGACCCCCTACCTCCCAGATGGGTGAGCAGTTCTTC
j_call: TRBJ2-2; d_call: TRBD2; v_call: TRBV28; clone_size: -; cdr3_aa: CASSLAAGGLLGTGELFF; cdr3_nt: TGTGCCAGCAGTTTGGCAGCGGGAGGTCTCTTGGGGACCGGGGAGCTGTTTTTT
j_call: TRBJ2-3; d_call: -; v_call: TRBV5-4; clone_size: -; cdr3_aa: CASSLSRKGPDTQYF; cdr3_nt: TGTGCCAGCAGCTTGAGTCGGAAGGGTCCAGATACGCAGTATTTT